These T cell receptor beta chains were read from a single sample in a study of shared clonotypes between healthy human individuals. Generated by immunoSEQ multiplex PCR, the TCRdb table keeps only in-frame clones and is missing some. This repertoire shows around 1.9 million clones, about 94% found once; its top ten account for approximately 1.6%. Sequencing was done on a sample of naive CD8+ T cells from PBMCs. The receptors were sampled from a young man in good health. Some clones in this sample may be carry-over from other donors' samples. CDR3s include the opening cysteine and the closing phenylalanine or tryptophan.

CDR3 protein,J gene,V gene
CASSLAPNTGELFF,TRBJ2-2,TRBV27
CASSFEAYEQYF,TRBJ2-7,TRBV5-5
CASSSLGGWGTEEQYF,TRBJ2-7,TRBV9
CASSYTGQNEQFF,TRBJ2-1,TRBV6-5
CASSLGGFRGIAYEQYF,TRBJ2-7,TRBV11-2
CAWSKRTSGLAKNIQYF,TRBJ2-4,TRBV30
CASSLQGAPYEQYF,TRBJ2-7,TRBV27
CASSQVGRRLAKNIQYF,TRBJ2-4,TRBV4-1
CSAELWTGRSGELFF,TRBJ2-2,TRBV29-1
CASSLYGRSQPQHF,TRBJ1-5,TRBV27
CATSREGVRANTGELFF,TRBJ2-2,TRBV15
CASSERGLAAYEQYF,TRBJ2-7,TRBV10-2
CASSWDREGSTEAFF,TRBJ1-1,TRBV10-1
CASSVNLRVTNTGELFF,TRBJ2-2,TRBV5-6
CASSVGWAGVADTQYF,TRBJ2-3,TRBV9
CASIDRGYTNYGYTF,TRBJ1-2,TRBV19
CASSHTTAGMNTEAFF,TRBJ1-1,TRBV4-1
CAISEPTAGPRPNEQYF,TRBJ2-7,TRBV10-3
CASTDWGTGELFF,TRBJ2-2,TRBV6-1
CASSSPGLAGTIQYF,TRBJ2-4,TRBV28
CATEKRQAGNYGYTF,TRBJ1-2,TRBV23-1
CASSTRGDRGRYEQYF,TRBJ2-7,TRBV7-2
CAISESGLRTDTQYF,TRBJ2-3,TRBV10-3
CASSEVNTGELFF,TRBJ2-2,TRBV14
CASISPSGNSRIHNEQFF,TRBJ2-1,TRBV11-2
CASSYSGGLSYEQYF,TRBJ2-7,TRBV6-6
CASSVSGRDDEQYF,TRBJ2-7,TRBV9
CASRDLYEQYF,TRBJ2-7,TRBV19
CASSLARGPFYEQYF,TRBJ2-7,TRBV11-2
CASRARGGGRTDTQYF,TRBJ2-3,TRBV2
CASSGPFVDGYTF,TRBJ1-2,TRBV25-1
CASVTGVGNQPQHF,TRBJ1-5,TRBV28
CASSITGFGEQYF,TRBJ2-7,TRBV19
CASSPWGNTEAFF,TRBJ1-1,TRBV16
CASSLGLTSSYNEQFF,TRBJ2-1,TRBV11-2
CASSEGGTGRETQYF,TRBJ2-5,TRBV9